This T cell receptor beta chain is drawn from a study of sequential checkpoint blockade in melanoma. The overall study: Each arm's sequence ended with maintenance nivolumab.

Per germline, CDR1 KGHSY and CDR2 FQNENV. The CDR3 length is 14 residues. Assay: immunoSEQ multiplex PCR; the TCRdb copy retains only in-frame clones and omits some. The top ten hold 9.5% to 15% of the sample, which has about 38,000 clones, roughly 88% seen once. Treatment reported: randomized to nivolumab then ipilimumab (arm A) or the reverse (arm B). None of the patients previously received DNA-damaging chemotherapy. PBMC sorting kept live CD3+CD8+ cells without CD19 or CD56. The clonotype was recovered from a human donor with melanoma. The rearrangement links TRBV16 to TRBJ2-5; D is undetermined. Matching the DNA end better, TRBJ2-7 makes the J call doubtful. The sequencing here drew on CD8+ T cells sorted from blood (inferred from file names), taken from a patient given nivolumab and ipilimumab in sequence. The chain's CDR3 is CASSQASASYEQYF. CDR3 nucleotides: TGTGCCAGCAGCCAGGCCTCAGCGTCCTACGAGCAGTACTTC.